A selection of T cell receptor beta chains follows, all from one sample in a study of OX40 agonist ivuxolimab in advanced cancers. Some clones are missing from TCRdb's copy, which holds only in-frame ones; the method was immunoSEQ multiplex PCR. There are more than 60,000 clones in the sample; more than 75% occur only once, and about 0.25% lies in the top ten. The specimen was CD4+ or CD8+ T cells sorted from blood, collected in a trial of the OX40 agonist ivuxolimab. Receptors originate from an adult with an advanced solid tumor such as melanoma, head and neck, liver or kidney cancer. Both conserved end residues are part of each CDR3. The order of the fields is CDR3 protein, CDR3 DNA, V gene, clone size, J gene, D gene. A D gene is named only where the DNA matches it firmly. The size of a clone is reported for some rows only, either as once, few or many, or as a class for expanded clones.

cdr3_aa: CASSLETGITEAFF
cdr3_nt: TGTGCCAGCTCATTAGAAACAGGGATCACTGAAGCTTTCTTT
v_call: TRBV18
clone_size: -
j_call: TRBJ1-1
d_call: -

cdr3_aa: CASSLAREETQYF
cdr3_nt: TGTGCCAGCAGCTTGGCCAGGGAAGAGACCCAGTACTTC
v_call: TRBV11-1
clone_size: -
j_call: TRBJ2-5
d_call: -

cdr3_aa: CASSPLAGSTSTDTQYF
cdr3_nt: TGTGCCAGCAGCCCACTAGCGGGGAGTACTAGCACAGATACGCAGTATTTT
v_call: TRBV11-3
clone_size: -
j_call: TRBJ2-3
d_call: TRBD2

cdr3_aa: CATSRGGQGGNEQFF
cdr3_nt: TGTGCCACCAGCCGAGGGGGGCAGGGGGGGAATGAGCAGTTCTTC
v_call: TRBV15
clone_size: -
j_call: TRBJ2-1
d_call: -

cdr3_aa: CASSLLWNQPQHF
cdr3_nt: TGTGCCAGCAGCTTGTTATGGAATCAGCCCCAGCATTTT
v_call: TRBV5-5
clone_size: -
j_call: TRBJ1-5
d_call: -

cdr3_aa: CASRRDRNTGELFF
cdr3_nt: TGTGCCAGCAGGAGGGACAGAAACACCGGGGAGCTGTTTTTT
v_call: TRBV6-5
clone_size: once
j_call: TRBJ2-2
d_call: TRBD1

cdr3_aa: CASSLVLGTTGGYTF
cdr3_nt: TGTGCCAGCAGCTTGGTACTGGGGACCACGGGGGGCTACACCTTC
v_call: TRBV7-9
clone_size: -
j_call: TRBJ1-2
d_call: -

cdr3_aa: CASSLGQGSYNEQFF
cdr3_nt: TGTGCCAGCAGCTTAGGTCAGGGTAGCTACAATGAGCAGTTCTTC
v_call: TRBV7-8
clone_size: once
j_call: TRBJ2-1
d_call: -

cdr3_aa: CASSGASWNTEAFF
cdr3_nt: TGTGCCAGCAGTGGGGCCAGCTGGAACACTGAAGCTTTCTTT
v_call: TRBV2
clone_size: -
j_call: TRBJ1-1
d_call: -

cdr3_aa: CASRAGQSNEQFF
cdr3_nt: TGTGCCAGTAGGGCAGGACAGAGCAATGAGCAGTTCTTC
v_call: TRBV19
clone_size: -
j_call: TRBJ2-1
d_call: -

cdr3_aa: CASSWDRGRERSSTDTQYF
cdr3_nt: TGTGCCAGCAGCTGGGACAGGGGGAGGGAGCGATCTAGCACAGATACGCAGTATTTT
v_call: TRBV7-9
clone_size: -
j_call: TRBJ2-3
d_call: TRBD1

cdr3_aa: CASSYSVQSYEQYF
cdr3_nt: TGTGCCAGCAGTTACTCGGTCCAGTCCTACGAGCAGTACTTC
v_call: TRBV6-6
clone_size: -
j_call: TRBJ2-7
d_call: -

cdr3_aa: CASFYREGHEQYF
cdr3_nt: TGCGCCAGCTTTTACCGGGAGGGTCACGAGCAGTACTTC
v_call: TRBV10-1
clone_size: -
j_call: TRBJ2-7
d_call: TRBD2

cdr3_aa: CAIRVAGEETQYF
cdr3_nt: TGTGCCATCAGGGTAGCGGGAGAAGAGACCCAGTACTTC
v_call: TRBV10-3
clone_size: -
j_call: TRBJ2-5
d_call: TRBD2

cdr3_aa: CATSRDLREYNEKLFF
cdr3_nt: TGTGCCACCAGCAGAGATCTAAGGGAATATAATGAAAAACTGTTTTTT
v_call: TRBV15
clone_size: -
j_call: TRBJ1-4
d_call: -

cdr3_aa: CASKGRRTEIEQYF
cdr3_nt: TGTGCCAGCAAAGGTCGCAGAACCGAAATCGAGCAGTACTTC
v_call: TRBV6-1
clone_size: few
j_call: TRBJ2-7
d_call: -

cdr3_aa: CASSIYSGEGVNEQFF
cdr3_nt: TGTGCCAGCAGCATCTATAGCGGCGAAGGGGTCAATGAGCAGTTCTTC
v_call: TRBV9
clone_size: -
j_call: TRBJ2-1
d_call: -

cdr3_aa: CSVEWGSNEQFF
cdr3_nt: TGCAGCGTTGAATGGGGTTCCAATGAGCAGTTCTTC
v_call: TRBV29-1
clone_size: once
j_call: TRBJ2-1
d_call: -

cdr3_aa: CASSSGTSGAANTGELFF
cdr3_nt: TGTGCCAGCAGCTCCGGGACTAGCGGAGCCGCGAACACCGGGGAGCTGTTTTTT
v_call: TRBV5-4
clone_size: -
j_call: TRBJ2-2
d_call: TRBD2

cdr3_aa: CASSESSGANVLTF
cdr3_nt: TGCGCCAGCAGTGAGTCTTCTGGGGCCAACGTCCTGACTTTC
v_call: TRBV10-1
clone_size: -
j_call: TRBJ2-6
d_call: -

cdr3_aa: CASSYGLVGRETQYF
cdr3_nt: TGTGCCAGCAGCTATGGACTAGTAGGGAGAGAGACCCAGTACTTC
v_call: TRBV7-2
clone_size: -
j_call: TRBJ2-5
d_call: TRBD2

cdr3_aa: CASSLDGSSYEQYF
cdr3_nt: TGCGCCAGCAGCTTAGACGGGAGCTCCTACGAGCAGTACTTC
v_call: TRBV5-1
clone_size: -
j_call: TRBJ2-7
d_call: -

cdr3_aa: CASSHLSLAERGIEQFF
cdr3_nt: TGTGCCAGCAGTCACCTCTCCCTAGCGGAACGGGGGATTGAGCAGTTCTTC
v_call: TRBV28
clone_size: -
j_call: TRBJ2-1
d_call: TRBD2

cdr3_aa: CASSLGKAAFTDTQYF
cdr3_nt: TGTGCCAGCAGCTTAGGTAAAGCGGCCTTCACAGATACGCAGTATTTT
v_call: TRBV5-6
clone_size: -
j_call: TRBJ2-3
d_call: -

cdr3_aa: CASSLRQGLGNQPQHF
cdr3_nt: TGTGCCAGCAGTTTACGACAGGGCTTAGGCAATCAGCCCCAGCATTTT
v_call: TRBV28
clone_size: -
j_call: TRBJ1-5
d_call: TRBD1

cdr3_aa: CTVGRESNTQYF
cdr3_nt: TGCACCGTGGGGCGGGAGTCGAATACGCAGTATTTT
v_call: TRBV29-1
clone_size: -
j_call: TRBJ2-3
d_call: TRBD2

cdr3_aa: CASSYSGDRPYEQYF
cdr3_nt: TGTGCCAGCAGTTACTCGGGGGACAGACCCTACGAGCAGTACTTC
v_call: TRBV6-6
clone_size: -
j_call: TRBJ2-7
d_call: TRBD1

cdr3_aa: CASSYLESGEQFF
cdr3_nt: TGTGCCAGCAGCTATTTAGAGAGCGGTGAGCAGTTCTTC
v_call: TRBV4-2
clone_size: -
j_call: TRBJ2-1
d_call: -

cdr3_aa: CASSSQGVSGNTIYF
cdr3_nt: TGTGCCAGCAGCTCACAGGGTGTCTCTGGAAACACCATATATTTT
v_call: TRBV11-2
clone_size: -
j_call: TRBJ1-3
d_call: -

cdr3_aa: CASSPSSEQPQHF
cdr3_nt: TGTGCCAGCAGCCCCTCGAGTGAGCAGCCCCAGCATTTT
v_call: TRBV2
clone_size: -
j_call: TRBJ1-5
d_call: -

cdr3_aa: CASSLVSLGIRSTDTQYF
cdr3_nt: TGCGCCAGCAGCTTGGTCTCTTTGGGGATACGGAGCACAGATACGCAGTATTTT
v_call: TRBV5-1
clone_size: once
j_call: TRBJ2-3
d_call: -

cdr3_aa: CASSLGIQETQYF
cdr3_nt: TGTGCCAGCAGCTTAGGAATTCAAGAGACCCAGTACTTC
v_call: TRBV11-3
clone_size: -
j_call: TRBJ2-5
d_call: -

cdr3_aa: CASSQEGDRNTGELFF
cdr3_nt: TGTGCCAGCAGCCAAGAAGGGGACAGGAACACCGGGGAGCTGTTTTTT
v_call: TRBV4-2
clone_size: once
j_call: TRBJ2-2
d_call: TRBD1

cdr3_aa: CASSRPQWGEQYF
cdr3_nt: TGTGCCAGCAGTCGCCCCCAGTGGGGGGAGCAGTACTTC
v_call: TRBV6-6
clone_size: -
j_call: TRBJ2-5
d_call: -

cdr3_aa: CASSWTGENTEAFF
cdr3_nt: TGCGCCAGCAGCTGGACAGGGGAGAACACTGAAGCTTTCTTT
v_call: TRBV5-1
clone_size: once
j_call: TRBJ1-1
d_call: TRBD1

cdr3_aa: CASSAGQGAIAEAFF
cdr3_nt: TGCGCCAGCAGCGCGGGACAGGGGGCAATCGCTGAAGCTTTCTTT
v_call: TRBV5-1
clone_size: -
j_call: TRBJ1-1
d_call: TRBD1

cdr3_aa: CASSLPPGGLAGRTYEQYF
cdr3_nt: TGTGCCAGCAGTTTACCTCCGGGGGGACTAGCGGGGAGAACCTACGAGCAGTACTTC
v_call: TRBV28
clone_size: -
j_call: TRBJ2-7
d_call: TRBD2

cdr3_aa: CASSLGGSRTGELFF
cdr3_nt: TGTGCCAGCAGCTTGGGCGGGAGTAGAACCGGGGAGCTGTTTTTT
v_call: TRBV11-1
clone_size: -
j_call: TRBJ2-2
d_call: TRBD2

cdr3_aa: CASSPTPGLAGGDYNEQFF
cdr3_nt: TGTGCCAGCTCACCAACACCGGGACTAGCGGGAGGGGACTACAATGAGCAGTTCTTC
v_call: TRBV18
clone_size: -
j_call: TRBJ2-1
d_call: TRBD2

cdr3_aa: CASRLGVAGDTGELFF
cdr3_nt: TGTGCAAGTCGCTTAGGGGTGGCAGGGGACACCGGGGAGCTGTTTTTT
v_call: TRBV12-2
clone_size: -
j_call: TRBJ2-2
d_call: -

cdr3_aa: CASSQGRNLNTDTQYF
cdr3_nt: TGTGCCAGCAGCCAAGGAAGGAACCTGAACACAGATACGCAGTATTTT
v_call: TRBV4-2
clone_size: -
j_call: TRBJ2-3
d_call: -

cdr3_aa: CASSEITGGLVGNQPQHF
cdr3_nt: TGTGCCAGCAGTGAAATTACGGGGGGGCTGGTGGGCAATCAGCCCCAGCATTTT
v_call: TRBV6-1
clone_size: -
j_call: TRBJ1-5
d_call: -

cdr3_aa: CASSQDGTDEETQYF
cdr3_nt: TGCGCCAGCAGCCAAGATGGGACTGACGAGGAGACCCAGTACTTC
v_call: TRBV4-1
clone_size: -
j_call: TRBJ2-5
d_call: -

cdr3_aa: CASSLGTSVGNEQFF
cdr3_nt: TGTGCCAGCAGCTTAGGGACTAGCGTTGGGAATGAGCAGTTCTTC
v_call: TRBV11-2
clone_size: -
j_call: TRBJ2-1
d_call: TRBD2

cdr3_aa: CASSPGAGAGNTEAFF
cdr3_nt: TGTGCCAGCAGCCCCGGTGCAGGGGCTGGGAACACTGAAGCTTTCTTT
v_call: TRBV5-4
clone_size: -
j_call: TRBJ1-1
d_call: -

cdr3_aa: CASSFFASADTQYF
cdr3_nt: TGCGCCAGCAGCTTTTTTGCTTCCGCAGATACGCAGTATTTT
v_call: TRBV5-1
clone_size: -
j_call: TRBJ2-3
d_call: -

cdr3_aa: CASSYRGITGELFF
cdr3_nt: TGTGCCAGCAGCTACAGGGGGATCACCGGGGAGCTGTTTTTT
v_call: TRBV5-4
clone_size: -
j_call: TRBJ2-2
d_call: TRBD1

cdr3_aa: CASSEPPRNEKLFF
cdr3_nt: TGTGCCAGTAGTGAGCCGCCAAGAAATGAAAAACTGTTTTTT
v_call: TRBV19
clone_size: -
j_call: TRBJ1-4
d_call: -

cdr3_aa: CASSVAPGTSGIAQETQYF
cdr3_nt: TGTGCCAGCAGCGTAGCCCCGGGGACTAGCGGGATAGCCCAAGAGACCCAGTACTTC
v_call: TRBV9
clone_size: -
j_call: TRBJ2-5
d_call: TRBD2

cdr3_aa: CASSQDHFGATSGTYEQYF
cdr3_nt: TGCGCCAGCAGCCAAGATCATTTCGGTGCGACTAGCGGGACCTACGAGCAGTACTTC
v_call: TRBV4-3
clone_size: -
j_call: TRBJ2-7
d_call: TRBD2

cdr3_aa: CASSPGGTGQGELFF
cdr3_nt: TGTGCCAGCAGCCCAGGCGGGACAGGGCAGGGGGAACTGTTTTTT
v_call: TRBV7-9
clone_size: -
j_call: TRBJ1-4
d_call: TRBD1

cdr3_aa: CASSPTTGVTPNEKLFF
cdr3_nt: TGTGCCAGCTCACCTACGACAGGGGTTACCCCTAATGAAAAACTGTTTTTT
v_call: TRBV18
clone_size: -
j_call: TRBJ1-4
d_call: TRBD1

cdr3_aa: CASSEVIVAGGTDTQYF
cdr3_nt: TGTGCCAGCAGTGAAGTAATAGTAGCGGGAGGCACAGATACGCAGTATTTT
v_call: TRBV6-1
clone_size: -
j_call: TRBJ2-3
d_call: TRBD2

cdr3_aa: CASSTGTVGGYTF
cdr3_nt: TGTGCCAGTAGTACTGGGACAGTTGGTGGCTACACCTTC
v_call: TRBV19
clone_size: -
j_call: TRBJ1-2
d_call: TRBD1

cdr3_aa: CASSLGAALRGETQYF
cdr3_nt: TGTGCCAGCAGCTTAGGAGCGGCCCTCCGGGGAGAGACCCAGTACTTC
v_call: TRBV11-1
clone_size: -
j_call: TRBJ2-5
d_call: -